Listed here is a single TCR beta chain. The antigen it recognizes is unknown. Base qualities are missing; no much larger clone stands one base away. The sample belongs to a study of Ad26.COV2.S vaccination and SARS-CoV-2 variants (dated by TCRdb to 2020 to 2023). Regarding the study in general: Vaccine-arm donors were drawn from COV1001, a multicentre, randomized, double-blind, placebo-controlled phase I-IIa trial of Ad26.COV2.S in healthy adults. A total of 32 samples were included in the TCR-sequenced set, comprising some 20 Ad26.COV2.S vaccine recipients, 5 placebo recipients and 8 SARS-CoV-2 convalescent individuals. Ad26.COV2.S was given intramuscularly at 5x10^10 or 1x10^11 viral particles, as a single shot or as two shots 56 days apart. Sequencing of the TCRbeta repertoire served to evaluate the specificity and breadth of SARS-CoV-2-reactive T cell receptors following Ad26.COV2.S vaccination. Throughout the experiments and outcome assessment, investigators stayed blinded to trial group allocation. Participants in the trial were split at random into five groups of five each, receiving low-dose or high-dose Ad26.COV2.S once or twice, or else placebo on both occasions.

Overall results and qualifications from the work: Substantial breadth of spike-specific CD8+ and CD4+ T cell responses was reported after vaccination. Non-spike TCR breadth was comparable between vaccine and placebo recipients, consistent with the vaccine containing only spike. Compared with placebo recipients, Ad26.COV2.S recipients showed higher spike-specific TCR breadth (P = 0.0014). The authors noted that total T cell responses may have been underestimated by the TCR breadth and depth analyses. The study was not powered to compare responses between vaccine doses or regimens.

Inclusive of the bounding cysteine and phenylalanine, the CDR3 is 12 residues long. Solely the CDR3 DNA is kept, with 36 bases framed from the first base. CDR1 LNHDA and CDR2 SQIVND are derived from the germline V gene (reference sequence). V gives up 5 bases and J gives up 6 bases, and the segment between their germline ends measures 10 bases. The treatment or condition label, read with the paper, signifies: about 20 received Ad26.COV2.S at low or high dose, single or two shots; about 5 received placebo; per-sample allocation not given. For vaccine and placebo recipients, the sequenced repertoires came from samples collected on day 63 after the first injection. Cohort 1b enrolled some 25 adults aged 18-55 years at a single site in Boston, USA, between 29 July and 7 August 2020. As a vaccine, Ad26.COV2.S was a replication-incompetent adenovirus type 26 vector that expressed a prefusion-stabilized SARS-CoV-2 spike protein derived from the original Wuhan strain.

The immunoSEQ Assay was used to sequence TCRbeta CDR3 regions. After extraction, genomic DNA underwent amplification by bias-controlled multiplex PCR, followed by high-throughput sequencing. The source study handled its data this way. To quantify the absolute abundance of every unique TCRbeta CDR3 region, sequences were collapsed and filtered. T cell fraction was estimated by normalization of TCRbeta template counts to usable DNA, with usable DNA being measured through amplification of reference genes present in all nucleated cells. Repertoire TCRs were annotated as SARS-CoV-2-specific when V gene, CDR3 amino acid sequence and J gene were exactly matched to a known reactive TCR set. The reference SARS-CoV-2 TCR set came from MIRA and was filtered for enrichment in COVID-19-positive ImmuneCODE repertoires, removing public or cross-reactive TCRs. Based on the MIRA antigens, annotated TCRs were further analysed at the level of specific ORF or position within ORF. Breadth was defined as the number of annotated unique rearrangements divided by the total number of unique productive rearrangements, and depth was defined as the summed frequency of the annotated unique rearrangements. Two-sided Wilcoxon rank-sum tests were applied when comparing TCR breadth between groups. TCRdb carries this immuneACCESS record with in-frame sequences only. Its versions omit some clonotypes, under half of them owing to an unresolved V gene in the studies checked, with the rest unexplained. The V and J calls and clone size were taken over from that table, and D and trimming were inferred from the DNA. The sample table shows some 410,000 clones, and 92% are seen once. The ten largest clonotypes hold approximately 1.6% of the sample.

The receptor comes from a person aged 18-65 years who received the Ad26.COV2.S COVID-19 vaccine or a placebo. The chain couples TRBV19 to TRBJ1-2; the D gene is perhaps TRBD1, on 6 matching bases. The input for sequencing was peripheral blood, taken in a trial of Ad26.COV2.S vaccine versus placebo. CDR3 reads: CASSHREDGYTF. The base sequence is TGTGCCAGTAGTCACAGGGAAGATGGCTACACCTTC. Where the CDR3 stops, the reference TRBV19 and TRBJ1-2 genes take over; the full variable domain is DGGITQSPKYLFRKEGQNVTLSCEQNLNHDAMYWYRQDPGQGLRLIYYSQIVNDFQKGDIAEGYSVSREKKESFPLTVTSAQKNPTAFYLCASSHREDGYTFGSGTRLTVV.